This T cell receptor beta chain was captured in a study of sequential checkpoint blockade in melanoma. Study overall: Some 90 pretreatment tumor DNA samples were TCRβ immunosequenced.

This clone was observed a handful of times. Its specificity is unknown. Regarding the study as a whole: Pretreatment TIL clonality tracked with response in the nivolumab-first arm.

CDR3 size: 14 residues. The V end lost 2 bases, the J end lost 2 bases, and 7 bases lay between the germline ends. Treatment given: randomized to nivolumab then ipilimumab (arm A) or the reverse (arm B). DNA-damaging chemotherapy had not been given to any patient beforehand. Generated by immunoSEQ multiplex PCR, the TCRdb table keeps only in-frame clones and is missing some. In the table there are around 19,000 clones, over 60% of which are singletons. The sequence derives from a human donor with melanoma. The sequences come from tumor tissue (inferred from file names), collected from a patient given nivolumab and ipilimumab in sequence. V and J are TRBV6-7 and TRBJ2-1; D is unresolved. Being an ORF, TRBV6-7 has a function that is uncertain. The CDR3 protein is CASSYGETYNEQFF. In DNA, the CDR3 is TGTGCCAGCAGTTACGGGGAAACCTACAATGAGCAGTTCTTC.